This T cell receptor beta chain was obtained from a study of blood T cell repertoires in COVID-19. At the level of the study: Sites across the United States, Italy and Spain contributed samples from acute and convalescent COVID-19.

CDR3 length: 13 amino acids. CDR1 is KGHSH and CDR2 is LQKENI in the germline V gene. The V gene lost 6 bases and the J gene lost 0 bases, with 6 bases spanning the gap. This clone was recorded only once. Other DNA sequences from this sample encode an identical CDR3 as well. Categorization into cohorts depended on clinical history that participants reported. Either two negative PCRs, clearance, or symptom resolution qualified Cohort 3 donors as recovered. Per the original data handling: Estimation of nucleated cell counts was performed using reference gene primer amplification. This table comes from immunoSEQ multiplex PCR, and its TCRdb copy is limited to in-frame clones, with some not included. Clonal size and the V and J genes are those of that table, whereas D and trimming came from the DNA. The table has roughly 330,000 clones, 85% to 90% seen once.

V usage is TRBV18 and J usage is TRBJ2-1; D unclear. The sequence came from a woman aged 18-29 years who had recovered from COVID-19. Sequences were obtained from PBMCs or T cells enriched from blood (not recorded which). The CDR3 reads CASSPSSYNEQFF. CDR3 DNA sequence: TGTGCCAGCTCCCCGAGCTCCTACAATGAGCAGTTCTTC. Complete variable domain (other parts from reference TRBV18 and TRBJ2-1): NAGVMQNPRHLVRRRGQEARLRCSPMKGHSHVYWYRQLPEEGLKFMVYLQKENIIDESGMPKERFSAEFPKEGPSILRIQQVVRGDSAAYFCASSPSSYNEQFFGPGTRLTVL.